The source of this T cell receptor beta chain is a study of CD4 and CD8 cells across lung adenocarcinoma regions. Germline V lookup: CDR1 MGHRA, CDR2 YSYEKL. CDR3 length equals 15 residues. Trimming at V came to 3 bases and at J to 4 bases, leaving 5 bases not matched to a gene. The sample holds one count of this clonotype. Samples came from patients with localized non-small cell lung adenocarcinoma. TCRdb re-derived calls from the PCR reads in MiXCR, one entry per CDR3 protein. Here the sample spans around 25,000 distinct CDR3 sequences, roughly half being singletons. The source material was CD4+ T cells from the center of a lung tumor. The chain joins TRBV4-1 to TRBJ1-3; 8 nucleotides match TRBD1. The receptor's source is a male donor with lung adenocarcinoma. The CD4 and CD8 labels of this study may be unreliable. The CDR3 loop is CASSQEDRAGNTIYF. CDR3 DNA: TGCGCCAGCAGCCAGGAGGACAGGGCGGGAAACACCATATATTTT.